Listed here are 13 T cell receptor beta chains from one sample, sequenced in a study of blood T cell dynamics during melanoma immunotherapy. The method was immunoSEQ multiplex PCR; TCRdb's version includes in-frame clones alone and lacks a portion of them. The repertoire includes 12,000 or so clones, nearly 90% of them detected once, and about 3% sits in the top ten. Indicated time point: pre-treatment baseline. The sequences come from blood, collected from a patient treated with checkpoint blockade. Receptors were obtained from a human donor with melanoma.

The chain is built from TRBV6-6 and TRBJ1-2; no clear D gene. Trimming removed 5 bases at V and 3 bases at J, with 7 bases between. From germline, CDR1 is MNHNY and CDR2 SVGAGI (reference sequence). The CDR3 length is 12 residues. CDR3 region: CASSTPDYGYTF. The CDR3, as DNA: TGTGCCAGCAGTACTCCGGACTATGGCTACACCTTC.

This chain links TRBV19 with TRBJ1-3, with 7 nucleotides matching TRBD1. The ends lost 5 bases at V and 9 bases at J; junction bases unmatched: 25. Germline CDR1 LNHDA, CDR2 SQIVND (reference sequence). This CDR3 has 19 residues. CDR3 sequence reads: CASSPRHRGAEAWRSTIYF. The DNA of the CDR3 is TGTGCCAGTAGTCCCCGACACAGGGGCGCGGAAGCGTGGCGGAGCACCATATATTTT.

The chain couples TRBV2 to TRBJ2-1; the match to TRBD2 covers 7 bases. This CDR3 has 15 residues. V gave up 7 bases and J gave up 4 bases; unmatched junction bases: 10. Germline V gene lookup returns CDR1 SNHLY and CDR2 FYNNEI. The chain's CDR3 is CASTILREGYNEQFF. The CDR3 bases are TGTGCCAGCACTATCCTCAGGGAGGGGTACAATGAGCAGTTCTTC.

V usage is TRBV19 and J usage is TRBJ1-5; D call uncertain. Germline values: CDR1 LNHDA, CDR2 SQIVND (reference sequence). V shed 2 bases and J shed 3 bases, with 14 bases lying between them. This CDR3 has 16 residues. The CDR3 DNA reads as TGTGCCAGTAGTATAAACTTTCTTGTTTCCAATCAGCCCCAGCATTTT. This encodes CASSINFLVSNQPQHF.

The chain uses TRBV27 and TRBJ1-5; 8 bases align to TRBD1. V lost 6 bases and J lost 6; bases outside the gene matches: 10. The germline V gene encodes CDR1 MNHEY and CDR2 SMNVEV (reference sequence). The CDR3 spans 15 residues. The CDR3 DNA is TGTGCCAGCAGCCAGGGGGCGGGGGCTGGTCAGCCCCAGCATTTT. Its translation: CASSQGAGAGQPQHF.

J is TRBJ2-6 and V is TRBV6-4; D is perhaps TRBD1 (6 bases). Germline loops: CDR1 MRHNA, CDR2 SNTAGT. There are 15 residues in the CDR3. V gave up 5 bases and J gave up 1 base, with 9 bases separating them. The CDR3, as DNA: TGTGCCAGCAGTCCTGACAGGTCTGGGGCCAACGTCCTGACTTTC. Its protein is CASSPDRSGANVLTF.

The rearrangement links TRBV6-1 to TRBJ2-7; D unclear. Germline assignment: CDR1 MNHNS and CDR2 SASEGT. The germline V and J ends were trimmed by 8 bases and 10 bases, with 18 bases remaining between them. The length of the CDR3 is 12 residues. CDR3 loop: CASLSVGFFQYF. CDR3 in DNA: TGTGCCAGCTTGTCCGTGGGGTTCTTTCAGTACTTC.

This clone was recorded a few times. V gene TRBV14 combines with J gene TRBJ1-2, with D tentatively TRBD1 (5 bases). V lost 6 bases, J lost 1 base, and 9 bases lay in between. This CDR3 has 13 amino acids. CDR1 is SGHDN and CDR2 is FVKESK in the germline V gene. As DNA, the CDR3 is TGTGCCAGCAGTCCACAGGATAACTATGGCTACACCTTC. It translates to CASSPQDNYGYTF.

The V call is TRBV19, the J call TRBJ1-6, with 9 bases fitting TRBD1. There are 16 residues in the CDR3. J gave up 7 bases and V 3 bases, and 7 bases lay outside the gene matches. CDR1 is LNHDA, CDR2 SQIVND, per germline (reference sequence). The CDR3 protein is CASSIRAGQGNSPLHF. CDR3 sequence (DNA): TGTGCCAGTAGTATTCGGGCGGGACAGGGAAATTCACCCCTCCACTTT.

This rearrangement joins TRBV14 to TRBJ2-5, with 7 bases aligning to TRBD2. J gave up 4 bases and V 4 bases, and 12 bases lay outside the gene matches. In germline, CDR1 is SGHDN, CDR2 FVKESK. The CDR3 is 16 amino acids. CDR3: CASSRDPGTKRETQYF. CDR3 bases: TGTGCCAGCAGCCGAGACCCCGGGACTAAAAGAGAGACCCAGTACTTC.

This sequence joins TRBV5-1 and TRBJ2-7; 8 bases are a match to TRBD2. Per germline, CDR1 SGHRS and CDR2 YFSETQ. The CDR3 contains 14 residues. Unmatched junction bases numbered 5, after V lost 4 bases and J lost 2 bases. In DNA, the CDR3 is TGCGCCAGCAGCCCGGGAGGGTCCCCCTACGAGCAGTACTTC. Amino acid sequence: CASSPGGSPYEQYF.

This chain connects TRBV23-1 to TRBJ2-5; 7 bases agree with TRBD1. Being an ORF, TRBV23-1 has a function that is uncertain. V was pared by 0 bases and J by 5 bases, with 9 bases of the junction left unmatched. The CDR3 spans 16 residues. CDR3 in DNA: TGCGCCAGCAGTCAATCAAGTGACAGGGAGAGGGAGACCCAGTACTTC. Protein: CASSQSSDRERETQYF.

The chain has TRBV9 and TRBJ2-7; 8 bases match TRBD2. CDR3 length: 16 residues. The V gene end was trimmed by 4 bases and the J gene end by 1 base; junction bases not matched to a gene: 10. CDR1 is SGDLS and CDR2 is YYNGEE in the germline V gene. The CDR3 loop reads CASSRSETSESYEQYF. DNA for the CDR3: TGTGCCAGCAGCCGCAGCGAGACTAGCGAATCCTACGAGCAGTACTTC.